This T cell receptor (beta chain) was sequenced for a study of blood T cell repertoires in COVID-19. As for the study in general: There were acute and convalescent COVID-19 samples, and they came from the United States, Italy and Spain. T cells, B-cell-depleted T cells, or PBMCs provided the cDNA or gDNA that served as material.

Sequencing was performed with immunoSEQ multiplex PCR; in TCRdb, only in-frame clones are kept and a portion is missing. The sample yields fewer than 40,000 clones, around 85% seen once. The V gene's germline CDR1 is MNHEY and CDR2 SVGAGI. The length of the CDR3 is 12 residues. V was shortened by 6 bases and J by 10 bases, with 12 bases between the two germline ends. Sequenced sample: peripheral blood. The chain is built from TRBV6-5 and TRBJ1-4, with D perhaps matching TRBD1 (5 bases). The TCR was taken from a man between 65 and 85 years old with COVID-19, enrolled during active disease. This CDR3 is CASSQGDGKLFF. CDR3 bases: TGTGCCAGCAGCCAAGGGGATGGAAAACTGTTTTTT.